The next 29 T cell receptor beta chains were all read from a single sample in a study of shared clonotypes between healthy human individuals. Some clones are missing from TCRdb's copy, which holds only in-frame ones; the method was immunoSEQ multiplex PCR. In the table there are millions of clones, about 94% of which are singletons. CD8 cells classed as naive were CD45RO-negative and positively selected for CCR7, excluding terminally differentiated effector memory CD45RA+ cells. The sample taken for sequencing was naive CD8+ T cells sorted from blood. These TCRs come from a young man in good health.

Remarks on this clone: Other DNA sequences in this specimen translate into the identical CDR3. V is TRBV9 and J is TRBJ2-1, with 10 nucleotides matching TRBD2. With 0 bases clipped from V and 5 bases from J, the junction kept 2 bases outside the gene matches. The germline V gene encodes CDR1 SGDLS and CDR2 YYNGEE. The CDR3 has 15 residues. The CDR3 region is CASSVGTSGNNEQFF. The CDR3 DNA follows: TGTGCCAGCAGCGTAGGTACTAGCGGGAACAATGAGCAGTTCTTC.

The V gene is TRBV19, the J gene TRBJ2-7, with a tentative D call TRBD2 (6 bases). V was trimmed by 8 bases and J by 3 bases, leaving 14 bases between them. The CDR3 runs to 13 residues. Germline-derived CDR1 and CDR2 are LNHDA and SQIVND (reference sequence). The CDR3 DNA sequence: TGTGCCAGTGCGGCGGGGTTTGGCTACGAGCAGTACTTC. It yields the protein CASAAGFGYEQYF.

A note on this clone: Other nucleotide sequences in the sample specify the same CDR3. The rearrangement uses TRBV9 and TRBJ2-3; D unclear. Trimming left V 0 bases short and J 0 bases short, with 11 bases between. The length of the CDR3 is 16 residues. Germline loops: CDR1 SGDLS, CDR2 YYNGEE. This CDR3 is CASSVASTPSTDTQYF. CDR3 nucleotide sequence: TGTGCCAGCAGCGTAGCTTCGACCCCTAGCACAGATACGCAGTATTTT.

This chain uses TRBV4-1 with TRBJ2-2; 8 bases match TRBD1. CDR1 and CDR2 (germline): MGHRA, YSYEKL. The J segment lost 4 bases and the V segment lost 2 bases, leaving 6 bases of the junction unmatched. This CDR3 is 16 amino acids long. The CDR3 region has the DNA TGCGCCAGCAGCCAATTACAGGGGGGACTCACCGGGGAGCTGTTTTTT. Amino acids: CASSQLQGGLTGELFF.

This chain links TRBV7-6 with TRBJ2-3; D possibly corresponds to TRBD2 (5 bases). In germline, CDR1 is SGHVS, CDR2 FNYEAQ. The CDR3 length is 13 residues. V was cut by 5 bases and J by 2 bases, with 8 bases left in between. The CDR3, as DNA: TGTGCCAGCAGCCCGGACTCCACAGATACGCAGTATTTT. Its protein product is CASSPDSTDTQYF.

The chain couples TRBV27 to TRBJ1-4; TRBD1 matches at 8 bases. CDR1 is MNHEY, CDR2 SMNVEV, per germline (reference sequence). This CDR3 has 14 residues. V dropped 6 bases and J dropped 6; count of bases not matched to a gene: 6. Here the CDR3 DNA reads TGTGCCAGCAGCCCACAGGGGGTTTATGAAAAACTGTTTTTT. It specifies CASSPQGVYEKLFF.

The gene calls are TRBV5-1 and TRBJ2-7; perhaps D is TRBD1 or TRBD2 (7 bases each). The CDR3 length is 15 residues. Trimming took off 4 bases at V and 0 bases at J, with 14 bases between the two ends. CDR1 and CDR2 (germline): SGHRS, YFSETQ. DNA for the CDR3: TGCGCCAGCAGCCAAAGCGGGACAGTCTCCTACGAGCAGTACTTC. The encoded protein is CASSQSGTVSYEQYF.

The chain is built from TRBV15 and TRBJ2-1, with 9 positions matching TRBD2. CDR1 and CDR2 from the germline V gene are LNHNV and YYDKDF (reference sequence). This CDR3 comprises 13 residues. V lost 0 bases to trimming and J lost 14 bases; unmatched junction nucleotides: 5. CDR3 DNA: TGTGCCACCAGCAGAGATTCAGGCGGGAGGGAGTTCTTC. The encoded protein is CATSRDSGGREFF.

For this clone: The same CDR3 also results from other DNA sequences found in this sample. The rearrangement links TRBV9 to TRBJ2-3; 9 nucleotides align to TRBD2. Germline assignment: CDR1 SGDLS and CDR2 YYNGEE. The CDR3 has 15 residues. V lost 0 bases to trimming and J lost 5 bases; unmatched junction nucleotides: 4. In nucleotides, the CDR3 is TGTGCCAGCAGCGTAGCGGGACTAGCAGGAGATACGCAGTATTTT. Its protein product is CASSVAGLAGDTQYF.

A remark on this clone: A much larger clone sits a single nucleotide away, making a read error possible. Since the CDR3 does not end with the conserved phenylalanine or tryptophan, this likely comes from a read error. This chain uses TRBV29-1 with TRBJ1-1; D perhaps matches TRBD1 (5 bases). Germline CDR1 reads SQVTM; CDR2 reads ANQGSEA. The CDR3 totals 14 residues. The V end lost 6 bases, the J end lost 4 bases, and 18 bases lay between the germline ends. The CDR3 sequence: CSVHRMGRATEAFL. The CDR3 DNA follows: TGCAGCGTCCACCGTATGGGGCGCGCCACTGAAGCTTTCCTT.

A single count supports this clone. The gene calls are TRBV27 and TRBJ2-6, with 8 positions matching TRBD1. The CDR3 covers 23 residues. J was trimmed by 0 bases and V by 4 bases; bases with no gene match: 23. CDR1 and CDR2 from the germline V gene are MNHEY and SMNVEV (reference sequence). CDR3 amino acids: CASSSPPGQVDLTNLSGANVLTF. The CDR3 DNA follows: TGTGCCAGCAGTTCGCCTCCGGGACAGGTCGACCTTACAAACCTCTCTGGGGCCAACGTCCTGACTTTC. The variable domain in full, with the rest retrieved from reference TRBV27 and TRBJ2-6, is EAQVTQNPRYLITVTGKKLTVTCSQNMNHEYMSWYRQDPGLGLRQIYYSMNVEVTDKGDVPEGYKVSRKEKRNFPLILESPSPNQTSLYFCASSSPPGQVDLTNLSGANVLTFGAGSRLTVL.

The chain joins TRBV7-3 to TRBJ2-2, with D perhaps TRBD2 (6 bases). CDR1 SGHTA and CDR2 FQGTGA come from the germline V gene. This CDR3 has 14 residues. Trimming pared 5 bases from V and 3 bases from J, leaving 10 bases between. CDR3 residues: CASSGTADTGELFF. CDR3 nucleotides: TGTGCCAGCAGCGGGACTGCCGACACCGGGGAGCTGTTTTTT.

The chain links TRBV27 to TRBJ2-3; either TRBD1 or TRBD2 may fit D (5 bases each). V shed 2 bases and J shed 2 bases, with 11 bases lying between them. Per germline, CDR1 MNHEY and CDR2 SMNVEV (reference sequence). The CDR3 runs 15 residues. CDR3 amino acids: CASSLLGDHTDTQYF. Here the CDR3 DNA reads TGTGCCAGCAGTTTACTGGGGGACCACACAGATACGCAGTATTTT.

In nucleotides, the CDR3 is TGTGCCAGCAAGACGAACACAGGGACTAAACTGTTTTTT. Protein sequence: CASKTNTGTKLFF. The rearrangement joins TRBV2 to TRBJ1-4; tentatively, D is TRBD1 (6 bases). CDR3 length: 13 amino acids. The V end was cut by 7 bases, the J end by 11 bases, with 17 bases between. The germline V gene has CDR1 SNHLY and CDR2 FYNNEI.

V and J are TRBV27 and TRBJ1-1; 12 nucleotides line up with TRBD1. The J segment lost 4 bases and the V segment lost 7 bases, leaving 1 base of the junction unmatched. Germline CDR1 reads MNHEY; CDR2 reads SMNVEV (reference sequence). The CDR3 spans 13 residues. CDR3 sequence reads: CASTGQGATEAFF. The CDR3 coding sequence is TGTGCCAGCACGGGACAGGGGGCCACTGAAGCTTTCTTT.

The V call is TRBV10-1, the J call TRBJ2-7; D ambiguous. Trimming removed 3 bases at V and 6 bases at J, with 12 bases between. Germline-derived CDR1 and CDR2 are WNHNN and SYGVQD (reference sequence). The CDR3 is 13 residues long. As DNA, the CDR3 is TGCGCCAGCAGTGATCTCCCTGGCGGCGAGCAGTACTTC. As protein: CASSDLPGGEQYF.

This clone was seen a single time. One junction end disagrees with the germline gene, perhaps due to a read error. The chain employs TRBV5-5 and TRBJ2-7; D is uncertain. Germline CDR1 reads SGHKS; CDR2 reads YYEKEE (reference sequence). This CDR3 is built from 13 residues. The CDR3 loop reads CASSFALLHERYF. DNA for the CDR3: TGTGCCAGCAGCTTTGCCCTCCTTCACGAGCGGTACTTC.

This clone was seen once. The V gene is TRBV4-3, the J gene TRBJ1-4; tentatively, D is TRBD1 (6 bases). V was clipped by 2 bases and J by 3 bases, with 16 bases between them. The CDR3 contains 17 residues. Per the germline V gene, CDR1 is LGHNA and CDR2 is YSLEER. The CDR3 DNA sequence: TGCGCCAGCAGCCAACTGACCTACGGGGGGCCTAATGAAAAACTGTTTTTT. This codes for CASSQLTYGGPNEKLFF.

The chain uses TRBV30 and TRBJ2-3; D is ambiguous. CDR1 and CDR2 from the germline V gene are GTSNPN and SVGIG (reference sequence). V was shortened by 0 bases and J by 5 bases, with 9 bases between the two germline ends. The CDR3 sequence is 13 residues long. The CDR3 spells CAWSVQSRDTQYF. DNA of the CDR3: TGTGCCTGGAGTGTACAGTCCCGAGATACGCAGTATTTT.

This rearrangement joins TRBV21-1 to TRBJ2-1; the table's D call, TRBD1, has no DNA check behind it. TRBV21-1 is classified as a pseudogene. The CDR3 sequence is 16 residues long. CDR3 sequence (DNA): TGTGCCAGCAGCAAATGTTACAGATACACCTACAATGAGCAGTTCTTC. Translated: CASSKCYRYTYNEQFF.

The genes are TRBV20-1 and TRBJ1-3; no definite D call. The CDR3 spans 11 residues. V gave up 1 base and J gave up 8 bases, with 6 bases separating them. The germline CDR1 and CDR2 sequences are DFQATT and SNEGSKA (reference sequence). CDR3 region: CSARGGYTIYF. CDR3 in DNA: TGCAGTGCTAGAGGGGGATACACCATATATTTT.

The chain couples TRBV28 to TRBJ2-5; no clear D gene. Trimming stripped 6 bases from V and 8 bases from J, with 10 bases between. Germline V gene lookup returns CDR1 MDHEN and CDR2 SYDVKM. The CDR3 contains 11 residues. CDR3 sequence: CASSLEDTQYF. DNA for the CDR3: TGTGCCAGCAGCCTAGAGGATACCCAGTACTTC. Supplemented by reference TRBV28 and TRBJ2-5, the full variable domain reads DVKVTQSSRYLVKRTGEKVFLECVQDMDHENMFWYRQDPGLGLRLIYFSYDVKMKEKGDIPEGYSVSREKKERFSLILESASTNQTSMYLCASSLEDTQYFGPGTRLLVL.

The V call is TRBV2, the J call TRBJ2-1, with 9 bases identical to TRBD1. Germline assignment: CDR1 SNHLY and CDR2 FYNNEI. Trimming removed 5 bases from V and 0 bases from J; junction bases left unmatched: 5. The CDR3 has 16 residues. CDR3 in amino acids: CASSPRTGVSYNEQFF. Here the CDR3 DNA reads TGTGCCAGCAGTCCCCGGACAGGGGTCTCCTACAATGAGCAGTTCTTC. Filled out from reference TRBV2 and TRBJ2-1, the complete variable domain reads EPEVTQTPSHQVTQMGQEVILRCVPISNHLYFYWYRQILGQKVEFLVSFYNNEISEKSEIFDDQFSVERPDGSNFTLKIRSTKLEDSAMYFCASSPRTGVSYNEQFFGPGTRLTVL.

The chain joins TRBV19 to TRBJ2-1; 7 nucleotides line up with TRBD1. Looked up from germline, CDR1 is LNHDA and CDR2 is SQIVND (reference sequence). V shed 5 bases, J shed 4 bases, and the junction held 8 bases outside the gene matches. This CDR3 is 15 amino acids long. The chain's CDR3 is CASSASGTDYNEQFF. In DNA form, the CDR3 reads TGTGCCAGTAGTGCTTCCGGGACAGATTACAATGAGCAGTTCTTC.

About this clone: The sample has other DNA sequences that encode this CDR3 too. The gene calls are TRBV5-5 and TRBJ1-2, with 7 bases fitting TRBD1. Germline V gene lookup returns CDR1 SGHKS and CDR2 YYEKEE (reference sequence). Trimming at V came to 3 bases and at J to 4 bases, leaving 6 bases not matched to a gene. CDR3 size: 14 residues. CDR3 sequence reads: CASSSLQGSYGYTF. In nucleotides, the CDR3 is TGTGCCAGCAGCTCCCTACAGGGGTCCTATGGCTACACCTTC. Together with reference TRBV5-5 and TRBJ1-2, the CDR3 gives the full variable domain: DAGVTQSPTHLIKTRGQQVTLRCSPISGHKSVSWYQQVLGQGPQFIFQYYEKEERGRGNFPDRFSARQFPNYSSELNVNALLLGDSALYLCASSSLQGSYGYTFGSGTRLTVV.

The chain employs TRBV6-5 and TRBJ2-2; TRBD2 agrees at 10 bases. This CDR3 region has 16 residues. V trimming: 3 bases; J trimming: 6 bases; junction bases outside the gene matches: 7. Germline assignment: CDR1 MNHEY and CDR2 SVGAGI. CDR3 loop: CASSYKGLAAAGELFF. CDR3 DNA: TGTGCCAGCAGTTATAAAGGACTAGCGGCCGCCGGGGAGCTGTTTTTT.

The chain carries TRBV5-1 and TRBJ2-7, with 8 positions matching TRBD2. Trimming took 2 bases from V and 2 from J; bases not matched to a gene: 12. The CDR3 runs 17 residues. Germline V lookup: CDR1 SGHRS, CDR2 YFSETQ. CDR3 bases: TGCGCCAGCAGCTTAAACTCCGGGACTAGGGGTGCCTACGAGCAGTACTTC. It encodes CASSLNSGTRGAYEQYF.

In this sample, this clone turned up once. The chain couples TRBV7-8 to TRBJ2-7, with a weak D call TRBD1 (5 bases). Trimming took off 4 bases at V and 6 bases at J, with 13 bases between the two ends. Germline assignment: CDR1 SGHVS and CDR2 FQNEAQ. The CDR3 loop spans 13 amino acids. In DNA, the CDR3 is TGTGCCAGCAGCTCGAGACAGAACCCCGAGCAGTACTTC. Its translation: CASSSRQNPEQYF.

This clone came up once. The chain has TRBV5-4 and TRBJ1-6; 9 bases line up with TRBD1. The CDR3 extends over 15 amino acids. Trimming cost V 5 bases and J 9 bases; bases outside gene matches: 9. Germline CDR1 reads SGHNT; CDR2 reads YYREEE (reference sequence). CDR3 nucleotide sequence: TGTGCCAGCAGGTCACAGGGGGCCTTCCTTTCACCCCTCCACTTT. It translates to CASRSQGAFLSPLHF. Together with reference TRBV5-4 and TRBJ1-6, the CDR3 gives the full variable domain: ETGVTQSPTHLIKTRGQQVTLRCSSQSGHNTVSWYQQALGQGPQFIFQYYREEENGRGNFPPRFSGLQFPNYSSELNVNALELDDSALYLCASRSQGAFLSPLHFGNGTRLTVT.